This T cell receptor beta chain was obtained from a study of somatic mutations in cytotoxic T cells in rheumatoid arthritis. Study at large: Right after diagnosis, and before any treatment had started, patient peripheral blood (roughly 28 ml EDTA) was drawn.

J gave up 0 bases and V 5 bases, and 6 bases lay outside the gene matches. Germline V lookup: CDR1 SEHNR, CDR2 FQNEAQ (reference sequence). This CDR3 contains 16 residues. The assay was immunoSEQ multiplex PCR, and TCRdb's table has in-frame clones only and misses some. The data hold over 15,000 clones, with 60% to 85% observed a single time. Study-wide points: Nobody had found out which antigens the expanded CD8+ clones targeted.

To note about this clone: The antigen is unknown.

The receptor was derived from an adult with rheumatoid arthritis. The V call is TRBV7-9, the J call TRBJ2-2; 7 bases fit TRBD1. What was sequenced was CD8+ T cells sorted from blood. The CDR3 region has the DNA TGTGCCAGCAGCCACCTGGGGACAGCGAACACCGGGGAGCTGTTTTTT. Translating gives CASSHLGTANTGELFF.